The clone carrying this T cell receptor beta chain was observed a few times. Its antigen is not known. This sample was taken from a study of a mutant IDH1 vaccine in newly diagnosed glioma. Study overall: Eight vaccine doses were administered to patients at weeks 1, 3, 5, 7, 11, 15, 19 and 23. Onset of vaccination occurred 4-6 weeks following radiotherapy alone, or with temozolomide cycles.

Clones were sequenced by immunoSEQ multiplex PCR, and TCRdb holds only the in-frame ones, with some missing. Here the sample spans some 120,000 clones, roughly 77% being singletons. The germline V and J ends were trimmed by 8 bases and 0 bases, with 11 bases remaining between them. CDR1 and CDR2 (germline): LNHDA, SQIVND (reference sequence). The CDR3 extends over 14 amino acids. The study's findings and limits: With respect to changes in top peripheral T cell clonotypes, pseudoprogression seemed unrelated.

Time point reported: week 11, during vaccination. With topical imiquimod, each dose of the vaccine consisted of 300 ug of mutant IDH1 20-mer peptide. New WHO grade 3 or 4 IDH1-mutant, ATRX-lost astrocytomas were present in all donors. The rearrangement uses TRBV19 and TRBJ2-1; D is unclear. The source material was PBMCs, sampled from a glioma patient whose treatment included an IDH1 peptide vaccine. The sequence was collected from a man aged 35-49 years with glioma. The CDR3 DNA reads as TGTGCCAGTGGATGGTCTTTCTCCTACAATGAGCAGTTCTTC. It is translated as CASGWSFSYNEQFF.